This TCR beta chain was recovered during a study of cytomegalovirus exposure and HLA in healthy donors. The CDR3 covers 14 residues. Germline V CDR1 and CDR2: SGDLS, YYNGEE. V dropped 2 bases and J dropped 4 bases, with 10 bases sitting between them. The PCR used 60 Vbeta and 13 Jbeta primers. Sequencing used immunoSEQ multiplex PCR; TCRdb keeps in-frame clones, though not all of them. The data contain a few hundred thousand clones, about four fifths of them singletons. Study-wide results and caveats: The authors excluded some V segments, including TRBV6-2 and TRBV6-3, as indistinguishable.

Points on this clone: The antigen remains undetermined.

Sequences were obtained from PBMCs. This chain links TRBV9 with TRBJ2-1; D might be TRBD2 (5 bases). The sequence derives from a woman aged 40 to 50 in good health and CMV-seropositive. CDR3 nucleotides: TGTGCCAGCAGCGTTATTAGCGAGTACAATGAGCAGTTCTTC. It encodes CASSVISEYNEQFF.